These 29 T cell receptor beta chains share one sample of origin, sequenced in a study of shared clonotypes between healthy human individuals. Selected positively for CCR7 and CD45RO-negative, naive CD8 cells excluded terminally differentiated effector memory CD45RA+ cells. Sequenced by immunoSEQ multiplex PCR; TCRdb stores in-frame clones only, minus some. The sample holds 2 million to 2.5 million clones, over 85% seen once. Sequencing was performed on naive CD8+ T cells sorted from blood. These receptor sequences come from a man aged 18 to 30 in good health.

The chain links TRBV27 to TRBJ1-1; TRBD1 matches 9 bases. The ends lost 3 bases at V and 0 bases at J; junction bases unmatched: 5. This CDR3 is built from 16 residues. Germline CDR1 reads MNHEY; CDR2 reads SMNVEV (reference sequence). The CDR3 DNA reads TGTGCCAGCAGTTTCGGGACAGGGACCCTGAACACTGAAGCTTTCTTT. Encoded protein: CASSFGTGTLNTEAFF.

The gene calls are TRBV6-5 and TRBJ2-1; 8 nucleotides agree with TRBD2. The CDR3 has 15 amino acids. Germline trimming cut 6 bases from V and 3 bases from J; bases unmatched to any gene: 7. The germline CDR1 and CDR2 sequences are MNHEY and SVGAGI. CDR3 DNA sequence: TGTGCCAGCAGCCCGGGGGGGGAACTCTACAATGAGCAGTTCTTC. Residues: CASSPGGELYNEQFF.

Here the CDR3 reads CASSQTDRNSYEQYF. The CDR3 DNA reads TGCGCCAGCAGCCAAACGGACAGGAACTCCTACGAGCAGTACTTC. The chain recombines TRBV4-1 with TRBJ2-7; 7 nucleotides align to TRBD1. In germline, CDR1 is MGHRA, CDR2 YSYEKL. This CDR3 is 15 amino acids long. V lost 2 bases to trimming and J lost 0 bases; unmatched junction nucleotides: 4.

The chain is built from TRBV5-1 and TRBJ1-1; D gene uncertain. V was trimmed by 4 bases and J by 5 bases, leaving 15 bases between them. The CDR3 spans 14 residues. Germline V gives CDR1 SGHRS, CDR2 YFSETQ. CDR3 DNA sequence: TGCGCCAGCAGCCCCGGACGGGGTATTACTGAAGCTTTCTTT. This codes for CASSPGRGITEAFF.

The genes are TRBV6-1 and TRBJ2-2; no firm D call. Germline V lookup: CDR1 MNHNS, CDR2 SASEGT. The CDR3 runs to 14 residues. V lost 3 bases, J lost 7 bases, and 12 bases lay in between. CDR3 coding DNA: TGTGCCAGCAGTGAGGGGTCATTGGGCGGGGAGCTGTTTTTT. The encoded protein is CASSEGSLGGELFF.

The chain couples TRBV7-8 to TRBJ1-2; the D gene is possibly TRBD1 (6 bases). The germline V and J ends were trimmed by 4 bases and 4 bases, with 16 bases remaining between them. The CDR3 is 15 residues long. CDR1 is SGHVS and CDR2 is FQNEAQ in the germline V gene. Here the CDR3 DNA reads TGTGCCAGCAGCTCCTCCACAACGACAGGCTATGGCTACACCTTC. It is translated as CASSSSTTTGYGYTF.

The chain combines TRBV7-9 with TRBJ1-6, with D hard to call. The CDR3 covers 16 residues. V was clipped by 4 bases and J by 6 bases, with 16 bases between them. Looked up from germline, CDR1 is SEHNR and CDR2 is FQNEAQ (reference sequence). CDR3 loop: CASSSNPNYFNSPLHF. CDR3 in DNA: TGTGCCAGCAGCTCCAACCCGAACTACTTTAATTCACCCCTCCACTTT.

The genes are TRBV28 and TRBJ1-5; maybe TRBD1 (5 bases). Germline V CDR1 and CDR2: MDHEN, SYDVKM. The CDR3 has 14 amino acids. The ends were cut back, 7 bases at V and 3 bases at J, with 13 bases in the middle. The CDR3 here is CASNGGGFNQPQHF. In DNA form, the CDR3 reads TGTGCCAGCAATGGGGGGGGGTTCAATCAGCCCCAGCATTTT.

This chain connects TRBV13 to TRBJ2-7; 9 bases agree with TRBD2. V was pared by 5 bases and J by 4 bases, with 12 bases of the junction left unmatched. This CDR3 is built from 16 residues. Looked up from germline, CDR1 is PRHDT and CDR2 is FYEKMQ (reference sequence). CDR3 DNA: TGTGCCAGCAGCCTCTCCTTAGCGGGAGTAGGTTACGAGCAGTACTTC. This encodes CASSLSLAGVGYEQYF. Complete variable domain (other parts from reference TRBV13 and TRBJ2-7): AAGVIQSPRHLIKEKRETATLKCYPIPRHDTVYWYQQGPGQDPQFLISFYEKMQSDKGSIPDRFSAQQFSDYHSELNMSSLELGDSALYFCASSLSLAGVGYEQYFGPGTRLTVT.

The chain employs TRBV6-1 and TRBJ2-7, with a weak D call TRBD1 (6 bases). This CDR3 is built from 13 residues. The V end lost 6 bases, the J end lost 3 bases, and 12 bases lay between the germline ends. Germline V gene sequence: CDR1 MNHNS, CDR2 SASEGT. The CDR3 nucleotides are TGTGCCAGCAGGGAGAGGGGGTACTACGAGCAGTACTTC. Translating it yields CASRERGYYEQYF.

The gene calls are TRBV4-1 and TRBJ1-1; D perhaps matches TRBD1 (6 bases). V was clipped by 0 bases and J by 4 bases, with 15 bases between them. Germline CDR1 reads MGHRA; CDR2 reads YSYEKL. CDR3 length: 16 amino acids. The CDR3 protein is CASSQDGPGELTEAFF. DNA for the CDR3: TGCGCCAGCAGCCAAGACGGTCCAGGGGAACTCACTGAAGCTTTCTTT.

This clone was seen just once. The V and J genes are TRBV6-5 and TRBJ1-5; 8 bases line up with TRBD1. CDR3 length: 13 amino acids. CDR1 is MNHEY and CDR2 is SVGAGI in the germline V gene. After removal of 5 bases from V and 5 bases from J, the junction contained 2 bases not matched to a gene. CDR3 region: CASSTGGDQPQHF. DNA for the CDR3: TGTGCCAGCAGTACAGGGGGGGATCAGCCCCAGCATTTT.

The rearrangement joins TRBV30 to TRBJ1-1; a possible D gene is TRBD1 (5 bases). Deletions cut 0 bases from V and 7 bases from J, with 12 bases between. CDR1 GTSNPN and CDR2 SVGIG come from the germline V gene (reference sequence). The CDR3 has 13 residues. CDR3: CAWSVGTPGEAFF. In DNA, the CDR3 is TGTGCCTGGAGTGTTGGGACCCCGGGTGAAGCTTTCTTT.

On this clone itself: Additional DNA sequences in this sample encode the identical CDR3. V and J are TRBV7-9 and TRBJ2-2; D ambiguous. The CDR3 spans 13 residues. V lost 2 bases and J 4 bases, leaving 5 bases between the germline ends. Germline CDR1 and CDR2: SEHNR and FQNEAQ (reference sequence). The CDR3, as DNA: TGTGCCAGCAGCTTATCGGGCACCGGGGAGCTGTTTTTT. Translation gives CASSLSGTGELFF.

V and J are TRBV7-2 and TRBJ2-7; no reliable D call. This CDR3 is 13 amino acids long. The germline CDR1 and CDR2 sequences are SGHTA and FQGNSA. V lost 3 bases, J lost 2 bases, and 8 bases lay in between. CDR3 nucleotide sequence: TGTGCCAGCAGCTTTAGCCCAACCTACGAGCAGTACTTC. Translated, it gives CASSFSPTYEQYF. Combining the CDR3 with reference TRBV7-2 and TRBJ2-7 gives the whole variable domain GAGVSQSPSNKVTEKGKDVELRCDPISGHTALYWYRQSLGQGLEFLIYFQGNSAPDKSGLPSDRFSAERTGGSVSTLTIQRTQQEDSAVYLCASSFSPTYEQYFGPGTRLTVT.

The rearrangement uses TRBV27 and TRBJ1-2; D perhaps matches TRBD1 (6 bases). Trimming removed 8 bases at V and 6 bases at J, with 13 bases between. The V gene's germline CDR1 is MNHEY and CDR2 SMNVEV (reference sequence). This CDR3 region has 12 residues. For the CDR3, the DNA is TGTGCCAGCCGTGGGGGGCATCATGGCTACACCTTC. Protein product: CASRGGHHGYTF.

This clone came up once. The chain employs TRBV11-2 and TRBJ2-7, with D hard to call. This CDR3 has 11 residues. The germline gives CDR1 SGHAT, CDR2 FQNNGV. V was cut by 5 bases and J by 7 bases, with 9 bases left in between. The CDR3 DNA reads TGTGCCAGCAGCCTACCGGGTGAGCAGTACTTC. It specifies CASSLPGEQYF.

This clone was counted only a few times. The V and J genes are TRBV2 and TRBJ1-4, with a weak D call TRBD1 (5 bases). This CDR3 is built from 15 residues. Germline CDR1 and CDR2: SNHLY and FYNNEI. Trimming left V 8 bases short and J 7 bases short, with 20 bases between. The CDR3 DNA is TGTGCCAGCTCCCCATCGAGGGGACGACCTGAAAAACTGTTTTTT. Its protein product is CASSPSRGRPEKLFF.

The genes are TRBV6-1 and TRBJ1-3; D gene unclear. Trimming took off 2 bases at V and 0 bases at J, with 11 bases between the two ends. The CDR3 is 16 amino acids. Germline V gene data show CDR1 as MNHNS and CDR2 as SASEGT. CDR3 residues: CASSEWNLFSGNTIYF. CDR3 sequence (DNA): TGTGCCAGCAGTGAATGGAACCTATTCTCTGGAAACACCATATATTTT.

The chain combines TRBV6-6 with TRBJ2-2; D may be TRBD2 (5 bases). This CDR3 is built from 14 residues. CDR1 is MNHNY and CDR2 is SVGAGI in the germline V gene (reference sequence). V was cut by 6 bases and J by 1 base, with 9 bases left in between. The CDR3 loop is CASRRTENTGELFF. CDR3 DNA: TGTGCCAGCAGAAGGACTGAGAACACCGGGGAGCTGTTTTTT.

The chain combines TRBV27 with TRBJ2-7, with a possible D match to TRBD1 (6 bases). Germline lookup yields CDR1 MNHEY and CDR2 SMNVEV (reference sequence). The CDR3 totals 14 residues. V lost 6 bases to trimming and J lost 3 bases, with 15 bases between them. CDR3 loop: CASRQGQLNYEQYF. The CDR3 nucleotides are TGTGCCAGCAGGCAGGGACAACTTAACTACGAGCAGTACTTC.

The V and J genes are TRBV2 and TRBJ2-3, with D possibly being TRBD2 (5 bases). CDR3 length: 14 amino acids. Deletions cut 5 bases from V and 1 base from J, with 10 bases between. The germline CDR1 and CDR2 sequences are SNHLY and FYNNEI. CDR3 residues: CASSTAEGTDTQYF. CDR3 sequence (DNA): TGTGCCAGCAGTACAGCGGAGGGCACAGATACGCAGTATTTT. The full variable domain, with the rest looked up from reference TRBV2 and TRBJ2-3, is EPEVTQTPSHQVTQMGQEVILRCVPISNHLYFYWYRQILGQKVEFLVSFYNNEISEKSEIFDDQFSVERPDGSNFTLKIRSTKLEDSAMYFCASSTAEGTDTQYFGPGTRLTVL.

CDR3 region: CAVSIPLASGSDTQYF. The CDR3 DNA follows: TGTGCCGTCTCGATCCCCCTAGCTAGCGGCTCGGATACGCAGTATTTT. This chain joins TRBV7-9 and TRBJ2-3; 7 nucleotides line up with TRBD2. This CDR3 has 16 amino acids. CDR1 SEHNR and CDR2 FQNEAQ come from the germline V gene (reference sequence). Germline trimming cut 11 bases from V and 6 bases from J; bases unmatched to any gene: 20.

The CDR3 DNA follows: TGCGCCAGCAGCTTGGTTGGCGGGTCTACCTACAATGAGCAGTTCTTC. Residues: CASSLVGGSTYNEQFF. The chain links TRBV5-1 to TRBJ2-1; perhaps TRBD2 as D (5 bases). Trimming shortened V by 0 bases and J by 2 bases, and 12 bases separated the two germline ends. The germline V gene has CDR1 SGHRS and CDR2 YFSETQ. This CDR3 spans 16 amino acids.

Comment on this clone: The same CDR3 can be traced to other DNA sequences in this sample. V usage is TRBV7-9 and J usage is TRBJ1-1; tentative D call: TRBD1 (6 bases). Looked up from germline, CDR1 is SEHNR and CDR2 is FQNEAQ (reference sequence). The CDR3 totals 13 residues. Trimming left V 2 bases short and J 7 bases short, with 11 bases between. The CDR3 nucleotides are TGTGCCAGCAGCTTACTCCAGGGGCGTGAAGCTTTCTTT. This codes for CASSLLQGREAFF. Full variable domain (outside the CDR3, taken from reference TRBV7-9 and TRBJ1-1): DTGVSQNPRHKITKRGQNVTFRCDPISEHNRLYWYRQTLGQGPEFLTYFQNEAQLEKSRLLSDRFSAERPKGSFSTLEIQRTEQGDSAMYLCASSLLQGREAFFGQGTRLTVV.

The chain joins TRBV5-1 to TRBJ1-2, with TRBD1 identical over 10 bases. CDR3 length: 14 amino acids. CDR1 and CDR2 from the germline V gene are SGHRS and YFSETQ. V lost 5 bases, J lost 5 bases, and 6 bases stayed unmatched. As DNA, the CDR3 is TGCGCCAGCAGAACCGGGACAGGGGAGTATGGCTACACCTTC. This codes for CASRTGTGEYGYTF. Full variable domain (missing parts from reference TRBV5-1 and TRBJ1-2): KAGVTQTPRYLIKTRGQQVTLSCSPISGHRSVSWYQQTPGQGLQFLFEYFSETQRNKGNFPGRFSGRQFSNSRSEMNVSTLELGDSALYLCASRTGTGEYGYTFGSGTRLTVV.

The V call is TRBV6-1, the J call TRBJ2-3; TRBD1 is a possible D gene (6 bases). Germline values: CDR1 MNHNS, CDR2 SASEGT. The CDR3 sequence is 16 residues long. V lost 2 bases and J 0 bases, leaving 12 bases between the germline ends. The CDR3 DNA follows: TGTGCCAGCAGTGAATGGTCGGACAGTAGCACAGATACGCAGTATTTT. As protein: CASSEWSDSSTDTQYF.

In regard to this clone: Distinct nucleotide sequences in the sample also encode this CDR3. The chain joins TRBV6-5 to TRBJ1-1; 9 bases match TRBD1. CDR3 size: 14 residues. V dropped 2 bases and J dropped 4; count of bases not matched to a gene: 2. Germline V gene sequence: CDR1 MNHEY, CDR2 SVGAGI. The CDR3 sequence: CASSYGQGSTEAFF. The CDR3 nucleotides read TGTGCCAGCAGTTACGGACAGGGGAGCACTGAAGCTTTCTTT.

About this clone: Other DNA sequences of this sample code for an identical CDR3. The chain links TRBV7-9 to TRBJ2-7, with TRBD2 matching over 9 bases. CDR1 is SEHNR and CDR2 is FQNEAQ in the germline V gene (reference sequence). This CDR3 has 14 amino acids. V dropped 3 bases and J dropped 3; count of bases not matched to a gene: 3. The CDR3 loop reads CASSLPREGYEQYF. CDR3 nucleotide sequence: TGTGCCAGCAGCTTGCCGCGGGAGGGCTACGAGCAGTACTTC.